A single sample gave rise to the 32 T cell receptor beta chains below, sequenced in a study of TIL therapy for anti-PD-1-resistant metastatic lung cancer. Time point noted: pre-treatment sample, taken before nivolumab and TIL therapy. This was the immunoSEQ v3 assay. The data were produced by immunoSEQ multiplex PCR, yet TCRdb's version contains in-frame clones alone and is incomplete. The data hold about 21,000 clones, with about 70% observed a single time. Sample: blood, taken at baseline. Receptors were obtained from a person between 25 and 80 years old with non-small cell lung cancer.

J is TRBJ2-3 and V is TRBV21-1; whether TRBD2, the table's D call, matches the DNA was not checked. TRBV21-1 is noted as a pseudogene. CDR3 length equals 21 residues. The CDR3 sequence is CASSNRASGRAGASPTDTQYF. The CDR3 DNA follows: TGTGCCAGCAGCAATCGGGCTAGCGGGAGGGCCGGTGCATCCCCCACAGATACGCAGTATTTT.

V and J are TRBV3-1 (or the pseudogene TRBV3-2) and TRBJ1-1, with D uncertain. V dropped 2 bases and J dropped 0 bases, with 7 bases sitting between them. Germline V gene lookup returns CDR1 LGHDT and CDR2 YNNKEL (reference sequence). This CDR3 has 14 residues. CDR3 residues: CASSQSGLNTEAFF. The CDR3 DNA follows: TGTGCCAGCAGCCAATCAGGACTGAACACTGAAGCTTTCTTT.

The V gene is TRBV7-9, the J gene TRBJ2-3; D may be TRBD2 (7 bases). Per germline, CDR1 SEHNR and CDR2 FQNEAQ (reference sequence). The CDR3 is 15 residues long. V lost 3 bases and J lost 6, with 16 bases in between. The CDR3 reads CASSLGPGGSDTQYF. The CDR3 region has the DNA TGTGCCAGCAGCTTGGGACCGGGGGGCAGTGATACGCAGTATTTT.

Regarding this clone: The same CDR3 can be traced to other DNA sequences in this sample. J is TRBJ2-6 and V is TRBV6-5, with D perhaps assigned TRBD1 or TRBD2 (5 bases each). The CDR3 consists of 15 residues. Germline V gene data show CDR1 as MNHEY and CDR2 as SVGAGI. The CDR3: CAARPGGSGANVLTF. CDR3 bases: TGTGCTGCACGCCCTGGGGGTTCTGGGGCCAACGTCCTGACTTTC.

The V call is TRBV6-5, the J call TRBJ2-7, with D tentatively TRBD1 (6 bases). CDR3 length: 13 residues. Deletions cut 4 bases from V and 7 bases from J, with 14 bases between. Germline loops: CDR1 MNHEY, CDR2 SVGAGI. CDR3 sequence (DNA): TGTGCCAGCAGTTTCGCCAGGGGTGGTGAGCAGTACGTC. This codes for CASSFARGGEQYV.

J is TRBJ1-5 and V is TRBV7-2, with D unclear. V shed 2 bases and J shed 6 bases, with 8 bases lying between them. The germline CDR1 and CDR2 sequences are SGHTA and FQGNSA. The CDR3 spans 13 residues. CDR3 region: CASSLNAGQPQHF. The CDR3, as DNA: TGTGCCAGCAGCTTAAACGCGGGTCAGCCCCAGCATTTT. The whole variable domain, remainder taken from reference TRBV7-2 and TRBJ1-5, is GAGVSQSPSNKVTEKGKDVELRCDPISGHTALYWYRQSLGQGLEFLIYFQGNSAPDKSGLPSDRFSAERTGGSVSTLTIQRTQQEDSAVYLCASSLNAGQPQHFGDGTRLSIL.

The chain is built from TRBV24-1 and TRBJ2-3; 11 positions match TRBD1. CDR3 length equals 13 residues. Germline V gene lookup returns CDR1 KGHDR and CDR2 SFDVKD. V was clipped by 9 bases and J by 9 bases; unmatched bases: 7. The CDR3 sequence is CATGTGGVGTQYF. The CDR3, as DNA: TGTGCCACCGGGACAGGGGGAGTTGGAACGCAGTATTTT.

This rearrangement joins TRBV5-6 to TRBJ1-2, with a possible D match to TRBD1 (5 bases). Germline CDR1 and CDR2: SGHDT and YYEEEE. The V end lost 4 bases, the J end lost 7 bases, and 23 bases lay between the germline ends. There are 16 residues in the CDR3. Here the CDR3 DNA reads TGTGCCAGCAGCCTCTACCAACTCCGGGACGGTGGTGGCTACACCTTC. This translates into CASSLYQLRDGGGYTF.

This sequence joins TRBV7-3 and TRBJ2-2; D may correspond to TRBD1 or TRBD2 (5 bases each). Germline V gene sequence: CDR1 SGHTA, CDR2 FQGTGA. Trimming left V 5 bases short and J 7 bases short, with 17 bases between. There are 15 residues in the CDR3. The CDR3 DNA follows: TGTGCCAGCAGCCTTACCGGGACGTCCGTCGGGGAGCTGTTTTTT. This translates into CASSLTGTSVGELFF.

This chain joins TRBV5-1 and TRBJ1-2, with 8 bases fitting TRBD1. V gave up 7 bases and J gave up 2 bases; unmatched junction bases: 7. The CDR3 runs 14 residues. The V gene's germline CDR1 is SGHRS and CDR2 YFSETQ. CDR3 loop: CASAQGDRNYGYTF. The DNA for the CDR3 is TGCGCCAGCGCCCAGGGGGACAGGAACTATGGCTACACCTTC.

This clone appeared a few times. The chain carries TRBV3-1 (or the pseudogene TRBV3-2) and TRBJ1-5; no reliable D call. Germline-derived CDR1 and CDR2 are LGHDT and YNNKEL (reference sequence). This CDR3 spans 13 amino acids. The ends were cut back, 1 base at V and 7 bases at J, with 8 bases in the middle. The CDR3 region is CASSQGLDQPQHF. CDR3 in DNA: TGTGCCAGCAGCCAAGGCCTTGACCAGCCCCAGCATTTT.

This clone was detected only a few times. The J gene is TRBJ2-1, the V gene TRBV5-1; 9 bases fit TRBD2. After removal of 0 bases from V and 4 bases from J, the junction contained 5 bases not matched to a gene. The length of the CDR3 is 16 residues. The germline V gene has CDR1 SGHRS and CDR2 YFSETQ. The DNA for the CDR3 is TGCGCCAGCAGCTTGGAGATTAGCGGGAGTTACAATGAGCAGTTCTTC. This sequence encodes CASSLEISGSYNEQFF.

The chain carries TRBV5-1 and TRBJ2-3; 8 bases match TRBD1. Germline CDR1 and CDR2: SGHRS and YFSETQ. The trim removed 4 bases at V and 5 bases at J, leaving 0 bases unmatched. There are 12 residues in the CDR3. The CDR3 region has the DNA TGCGCCAGCAGCGGGACAGGAGATACGCAGTATTTT. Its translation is CASSGTGDTQYF. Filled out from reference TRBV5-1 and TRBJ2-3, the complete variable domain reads KAGVTQTPRYLIKTRGQQVTLSCSPISGHRSVSWYQQTPGQGLQFLFEYFSETQRNKGNFPGRFSGRQFSNSRSEMNVSTLELGDSALYLCASSGTGDTQYFGPGTRLTVL.

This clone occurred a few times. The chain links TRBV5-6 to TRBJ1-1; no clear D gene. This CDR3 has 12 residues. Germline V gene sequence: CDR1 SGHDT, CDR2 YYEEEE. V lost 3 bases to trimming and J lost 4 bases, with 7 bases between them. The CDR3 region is CASSSGSTEAFF. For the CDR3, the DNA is TGTGCCAGCAGCTCGGGGAGCACTGAAGCTTTCTTT.

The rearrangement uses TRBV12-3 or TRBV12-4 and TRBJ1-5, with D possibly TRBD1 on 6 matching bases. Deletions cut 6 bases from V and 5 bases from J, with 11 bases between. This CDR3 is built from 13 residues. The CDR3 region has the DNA TGTGCCAGCAGAAGGGGGTCGGATCAGCCCCAGCATTTT. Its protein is CASRRGSDQPQHF.

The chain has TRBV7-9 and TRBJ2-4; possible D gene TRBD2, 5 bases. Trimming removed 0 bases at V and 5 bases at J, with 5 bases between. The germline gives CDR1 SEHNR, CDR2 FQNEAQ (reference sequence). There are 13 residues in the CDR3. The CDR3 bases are TGTGCCAGCAGCTTAGCCGGGGAAAACATTCAGTACTTC. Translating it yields CASSLAGENIQYF.

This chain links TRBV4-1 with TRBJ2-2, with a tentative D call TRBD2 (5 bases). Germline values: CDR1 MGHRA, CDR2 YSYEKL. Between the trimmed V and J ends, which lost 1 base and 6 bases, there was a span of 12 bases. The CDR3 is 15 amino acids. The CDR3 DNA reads TGCGCCAGCAGCCAAGCCCTCGGGGTTTCCGGGGAGCTGTTTTTT. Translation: CASSQALGVSGELFF.

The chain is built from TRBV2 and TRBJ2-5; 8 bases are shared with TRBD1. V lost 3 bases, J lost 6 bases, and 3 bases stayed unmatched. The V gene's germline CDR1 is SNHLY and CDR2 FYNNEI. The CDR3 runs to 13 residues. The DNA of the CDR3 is TGTGCCAGCAGTGACGGACAGGGAAAGACCCAGTACTTC. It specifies CASSDGQGKTQYF.

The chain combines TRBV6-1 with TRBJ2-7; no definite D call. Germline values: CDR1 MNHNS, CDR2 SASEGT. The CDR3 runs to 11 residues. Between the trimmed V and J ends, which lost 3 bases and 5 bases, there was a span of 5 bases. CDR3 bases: TGTGCCAGCAGTGACCTCAACGAGCAGTACTTC. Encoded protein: CASSDLNEQYF.

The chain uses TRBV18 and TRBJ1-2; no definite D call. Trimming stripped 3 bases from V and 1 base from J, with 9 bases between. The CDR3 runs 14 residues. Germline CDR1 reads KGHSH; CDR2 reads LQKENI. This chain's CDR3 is CASSPGDFNYGYTF. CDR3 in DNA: TGTGCCAGCTCACCGGGAGATTTTAACTATGGCTACACCTTC.

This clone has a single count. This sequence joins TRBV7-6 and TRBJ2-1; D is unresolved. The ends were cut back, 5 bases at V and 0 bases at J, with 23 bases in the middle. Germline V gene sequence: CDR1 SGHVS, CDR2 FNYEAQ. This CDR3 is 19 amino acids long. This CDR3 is CASSPRDSSKSSSYNEQFF. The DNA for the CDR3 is TGTGCCAGCAGCCCCCGCGATAGTTCAAAATCTAGCTCCTACAATGAGCAGTTCTTC.

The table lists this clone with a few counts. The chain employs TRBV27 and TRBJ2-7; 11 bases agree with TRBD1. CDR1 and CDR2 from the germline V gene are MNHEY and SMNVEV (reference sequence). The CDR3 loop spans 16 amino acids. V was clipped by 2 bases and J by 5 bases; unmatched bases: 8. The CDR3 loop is CASSLEPGQGGHEQYF. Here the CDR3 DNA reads TGTGCCAGCAGTTTAGAGCCGGGACAGGGGGGGCACGAGCAGTACTTC.

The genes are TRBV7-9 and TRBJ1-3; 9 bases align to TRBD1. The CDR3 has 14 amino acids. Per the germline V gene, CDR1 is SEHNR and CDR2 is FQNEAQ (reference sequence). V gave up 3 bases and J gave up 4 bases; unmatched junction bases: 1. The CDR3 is CASSLTGGGNTIYF. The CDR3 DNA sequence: TGTGCCAGCAGCTTGACAGGGGGAGGAAACACCATATATTTT.

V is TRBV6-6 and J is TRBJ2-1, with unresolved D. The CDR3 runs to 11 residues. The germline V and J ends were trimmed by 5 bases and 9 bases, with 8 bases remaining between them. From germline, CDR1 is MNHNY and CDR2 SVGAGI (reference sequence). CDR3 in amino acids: CASSAYGEQFF. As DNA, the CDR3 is TGTGCCAGCAGTGCCTACGGTGAGCAGTTCTTC.

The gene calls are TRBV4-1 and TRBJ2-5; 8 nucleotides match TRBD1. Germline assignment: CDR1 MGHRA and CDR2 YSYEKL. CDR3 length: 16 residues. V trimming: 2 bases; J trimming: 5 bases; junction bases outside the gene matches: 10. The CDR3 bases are TGCGCCAGCAGCCAATATAGCCAGGGGGCTGTTGAGACCCAGTACTTC. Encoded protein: CASSQYSQGAVETQYF.

CDR3 coding DNA: TGTGCCAGCACCCCCGGGCTGATTAACTATGGCTACACCTTC. Translating gives CASTPGLINYGYTF. V gene TRBV7-2 combines with J gene TRBJ1-2; D call uncertain. Germline CDR1 reads SGHTA; CDR2 reads FQGNSA. The CDR3 is 14 residues long. Trimming took 7 bases from V and 1 from J, leaving 13 bases between them.

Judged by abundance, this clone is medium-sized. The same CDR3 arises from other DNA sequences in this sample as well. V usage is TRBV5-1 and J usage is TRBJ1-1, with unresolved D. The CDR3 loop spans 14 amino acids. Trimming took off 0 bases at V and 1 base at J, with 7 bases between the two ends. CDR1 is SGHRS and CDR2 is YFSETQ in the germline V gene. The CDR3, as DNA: TGCGCCAGCAGCTTGGGGTCTCAGAACACTGAAGCTTTCTTT. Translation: CASSLGSQNTEAFF.

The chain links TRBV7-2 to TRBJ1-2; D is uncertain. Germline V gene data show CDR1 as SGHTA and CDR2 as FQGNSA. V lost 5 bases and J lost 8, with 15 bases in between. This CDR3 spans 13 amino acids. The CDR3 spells CASSPGQVQGYTF. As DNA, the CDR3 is TGTGCCAGCAGCCCAGGCCAGGTACAGGGCTACACCTTC.

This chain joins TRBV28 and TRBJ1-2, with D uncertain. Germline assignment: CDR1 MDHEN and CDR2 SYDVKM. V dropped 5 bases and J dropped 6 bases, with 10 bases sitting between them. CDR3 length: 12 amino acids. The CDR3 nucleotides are TGTGCCAGCAGTCGTCAAGACCATGGCTACACCTTC. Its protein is CASSRQDHGYTF.

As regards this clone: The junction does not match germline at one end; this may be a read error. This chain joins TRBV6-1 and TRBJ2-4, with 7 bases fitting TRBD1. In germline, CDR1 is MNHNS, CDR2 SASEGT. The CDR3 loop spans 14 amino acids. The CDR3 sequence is CASREGGTKNIQYF. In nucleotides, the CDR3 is TGTGCCAGCAGGGAAGGGGGCACCAAAAACATTCAGTACTTC.

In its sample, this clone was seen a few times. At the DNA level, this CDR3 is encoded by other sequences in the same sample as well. CDR3 protein: CASSYSRPGGHEQYF. In DNA, the CDR3 is TGTGCCAGCAGTTACTCCCGGCCCGGGGGCCACGAGCAGTACTTC. The gene calls are TRBV6-6 and TRBJ2-7; D assignment may be TRBD1 or TRBD2 (6 bases each). The V gene's germline CDR1 is MNHNY and CDR2 SVGAGI (reference sequence). The CDR3 consists of 15 residues. V was pared by 0 bases and J by 5 bases, with 14 bases between.

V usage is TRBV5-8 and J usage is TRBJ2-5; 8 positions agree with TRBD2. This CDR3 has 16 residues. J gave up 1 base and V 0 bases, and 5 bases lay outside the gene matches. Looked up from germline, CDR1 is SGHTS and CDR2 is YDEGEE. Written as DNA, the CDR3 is TGTGCCAGCAGCTTGGCCGGGGGGGACGGCCAAGAGACCCAGTACTTC. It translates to CASSLAGGDGQETQYF.